The clone carrying this T cell receptor beta chain was counted many times. Authors of the study amplified TCR beta CDR3 regions from RNA transcripts. A set of HTBI primers served as the primers for a first-round RT-PCR of the TCR CDR3. Each CDR3 protein is one row after TCRdb ran MiXCR on the multiplex PCR reads. The sample shows approximately 350,000 distinct CDR3 sequences, approximately 16% of them seen only once. The source of the sample is a study of T cells in Graves' hyperthyroidism and ophthalmopathy. With 0 bases clipped from V and 5 bases from J, the junction kept 7 bases outside the gene matches. The CDR3 consists of 15 residues. CDR1 is SGHRS, CDR2 YFSETQ, per germline.

The receptor comes from a woman aged 60 to 75 with Graves' ophthalmopathy. The chain recombines TRBV5-1 with TRBJ2-5, with 7 bases fitting TRBD1. Sample: blood. This CDR3 reads CASSLDGSRGETQYF. The CDR3 DNA sequence: TGCGCCAGCAGCTTGGATGGTAGCAGGGGGGAGACCCAGTACTTC.